This T cell receptor (beta chain) was sequenced for a study of cytomegalovirus exposure and HLA in healthy donors. Turning to the study itself: The approximately 130 validation repertoires and the approximately 640 first-cohort repertoires shared a platform, a later analysis reported.

In germline, CDR1 is MDHEN, CDR2 SYDVKM. Trimming pared 10 bases from V and 7 bases from J, leaving 15 bases between. CDR3 size: 12 residues. Points on this clone: Its antigen is undetermined.

Only in-frame clones appear in the TCRdb table, and some are missing; sequencing was by immunoSEQ multiplex PCR. This sample carries about 110,000 clones, 88% of them seen once, and the ten largest clones take approximately 2%. Study conclusions and caveats: Accounts indicate the classifier identified cytomegalovirus status with strong specificity and sensitivity. Rare sequences made up most TCRs, while some public TCRs were found in many donors. Among TCR beta chains, those listed as cytomegalovirus-associated numbered over 150.

The clonotype originates from a woman under 30 in good health and CMV-seronegative. Sequenced input: PBMCs. V gene TRBV28 combines with J gene TRBJ2-3; tentative D call: TRBD1 (6 bases). The DNA of the CDR3 is TGTGCCATATCGACAGGAGCAAATACGCAGTATTTT. It is translated as CAISTGANTQYF.